Included here is one TCR beta chain sequence, with context. Its antigen remains unknown. The sample originates from a study of vaccination and CD4 T cells after COVID-19. This CDR3 is 16 amino acids long. The germline gives CDR1 SGHRS, CDR2 YFSETQ. V shed 2 bases, J shed 10 bases, and the junction held 9 bases outside the gene matches. The study sequenced cultured CD4+ T cell DNA using the Oncomine TCR Beta short-read assay. The authors extracted genomic DNA from cultured CD4+ T cells. In TCRdb, the PCR reads were re-called with MiXCR into one record per CDR3 protein. The sample has 10,000 or so distinct CDR3 sequences; about two fifths are singletons. Treatment reported: approximately nine-day PBMC culture with coronavirus spike peptide pools or control peptides (ViraFEST assay). One should note that the unexposed donor's CD4+ T cells were collected before the COVID-19 pandemic (2011-2018).

The rearrangement uses TRBV5-1 and TRBJ1-6; 10 bases match TRBD1. The sequence was collected from a human donor in good health. The material sequenced was CD4+ T cells from blood, cultured in vitro. The CDR3 spells CASSFTAGTGVSPLHF. CDR3 nucleotide sequence: TGCGCCAGCAGCTTCACTGCCGGGACAGGGGTATCACCCCTCCACTTT.